This entry concerns a single T cell receptor (beta chain). The antigen remains unidentified. This sample is part of a study of graft-versus-host responses after intestinal transplantation. This table comes from immunoSEQ multiplex PCR, and its TCRdb copy is limited to in-frame clones, with some not included. The sample has more than 90,000 clones; 85% to 95% are singletons. The germline V and J ends were trimmed by 6 bases and 0 bases, with 15 bases remaining between them. Per the germline V gene, CDR1 is SGHVS and CDR2 is FQNEAQ. This CDR3 comprises 16 residues. The sequences come from unstimulated CD8+ T cells sorted from spleen or lymph node cells, collected before transplant. V and J are TRBV7-8 and TRBJ2-1; D is unresolved. The receptor comes from a human donor who was the organ donor for an intestinal transplant. Here the CDR3 reads CASRNGLSSSYNEQFF. As DNA, the CDR3 is TGTGCCAGCAGGAATGGGTTATCGAGCTCCTACAATGAGCAGTTCTTC.